This TCR beta chain was sequenced for a study of blood T cell repertoires in COVID-19. Study background: From T cells, B-cell-depleted T cells, or PBMCs came the material, which was cDNA or gDNA.

Assay used: immunoSEQ multiplex PCR; TCRdb lists only in-frame clones, some missing. Of hundreds of thousands of clones listed, about nine tenths were seen once; the top ten hold approximately 6.1%. The CDR3 is 16 residues long. V dropped 7 bases and J dropped 0 bases, with 19 bases sitting between them. Germline lookup yields CDR1 MNHEY and CDR2 SVGEGT. The sequenced sample was peripheral blood. The chain has TRBV6-2 or TRBV6-3 and TRBJ2-7, with D possibly being TRBD2 (6 bases). The TCR originated in a man older than 75 with acute or convalescent COVID-19. The CDR3 nucleotides read TGTGCCAGCACCCCTTCCACGGGGACTTTCTCCTACGAGCAGTACTTC. Amino acid sequence: CASTPSTGTFSYEQYF.